Included here is one TCR beta chain sequence, with context. Trimming at V came to 6 bases and at J to 3 bases, leaving 2 bases not matched to a gene. CDR3 length: 15 residues. CDR1 and CDR2 from the germline V gene are LGHNT and FRNRAP. The entry originates in a study of blood T cell repertoires in COVID-19. The overall study: Sample material is recorded as cDNA or gDNA derived from T cells, B-cell-depleted T cells, or PBMCs.

Recruited during active infection, patients (from Seattle) were subsequently followed longitudinally. This table comes from immunoSEQ multiplex PCR, and its TCRdb copy is limited to in-frame clones, with some not included. In the table there are 200,000 to 250,000 clones, around 83% of which are singletons. This TCR came from a woman in her 50s with COVID-19, enrolled during active disease. Material: peripheral blood. The chain uses TRBV12-5 and TRBJ2-1; TRBD2 agrees at 13 bases. The CDR3 DNA follows: TGTGCTAGTGGGACTAGCGGGGGGCTCTACAATGAGCAGTTCTTC. Translated, it gives CASGTSGGLYNEQFF. Looking up the rest from reference TRBV12-5 and TRBJ2-1 gives the full variable domain: DARVTQTPRHKVTEMGQEVTMRCQPILGHNTVFWYRQTMMQGLELLAYFRNRAPLDDSGMPKDRFSAEMPDATLATLKIQPSEPRDSAVYFCASGTSGGLYNEQFFGPGTRLTVL.